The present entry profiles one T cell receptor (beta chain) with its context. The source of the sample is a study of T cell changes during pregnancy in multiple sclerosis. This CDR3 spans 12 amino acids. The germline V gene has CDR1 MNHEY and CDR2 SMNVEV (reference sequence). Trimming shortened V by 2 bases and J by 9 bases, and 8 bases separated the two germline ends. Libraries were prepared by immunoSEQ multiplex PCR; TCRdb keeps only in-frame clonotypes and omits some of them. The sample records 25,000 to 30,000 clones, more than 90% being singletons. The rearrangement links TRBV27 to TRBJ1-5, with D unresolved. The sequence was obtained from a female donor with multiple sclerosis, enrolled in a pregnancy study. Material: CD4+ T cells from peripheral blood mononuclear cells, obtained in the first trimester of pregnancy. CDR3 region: CASSLGSGPQHF. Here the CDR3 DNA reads TGTGCCAGCAGTTTAGGCTCGGGGCCCCAGCATTTT.